This T cell receptor beta chain was sequenced during a study of T cells after yellow fever vaccination. Findings and limits, study-wide: Post-booster reappearance was seen for most primary-vaccination clones (nearly 97% CD4, 75% to 90% CD8).

In its sample, this clonotype was seen many times. The antigen is not known. A process of 5'RACE template switching, which added a universal primer site and UMIs, was used to make TCR cDNA. TCRdb reprocessed the 5' RACE reads via MiXCR and lists one record per CDR3 protein. Of some 220,000 distinct CDR3 sequences listed, 3% to 3.5% were seen once; the top ten hold roughly 3.2%. The receptor comes from a man younger than 35 who received the YFV17D yellow fever vaccine. This material consisted of CD4+ T cells sorted from PBMCs, taken 10 days after the yellow fever booster vaccination.

The CDR3, as DNA: TGTGCCAGCAGCTTAGCGTTTGGGGGAGACTATGGCTACACCTTC. This encodes CASSLAFGGDYGYTF. The chain employs TRBV7-2 and TRBJ1-2; D perhaps matches TRBD1 (5 bases). The germline CDR1 and CDR2 sequences are SGHTA and FQGNSA. V shed 0 bases and J shed 3 bases, with 11 bases lying between them. The CDR3 consists of 15 residues.